This entry lists 7 T cell receptor beta chains sequenced from one sample in a study of cytomegalovirus exposure and HLA in healthy donors. PCR used 60 Vbeta primers and 13 Jbeta primers. Measured with immunoSEQ multiplex PCR; TCRdb has only the in-frame clones, and not every one. Of approximately 130,000 clones listed, about 69% were seen once; the top ten hold roughly 3.1%. Material: PBMCs. The receptors come from a man aged 25 to 40 in good health and CMV-seronegative.

The genes are TRBV25-1 and TRBJ2-1; 11 bases align to TRBD2. The CDR3 runs to 17 residues. The trim removed 6 bases at V and 7 bases at J, leaving 14 bases unmatched. Germline V gives CDR1 MGHDK, CDR2 SYGVNS. The CDR3 sequence is CASRTKYPLAGVNEQFF. CDR3 DNA sequence: TGTGCCAGCAGAACTAAATACCCACTAGCGGGAGTAAATGAGCAGTTCTTC.

The V call is TRBV10-3, the J call TRBJ1-6, with D maybe TRBD1 (5 bases). Between the trimmed V and J ends, which lost 10 bases and 7 bases, there was a span of 14 bases. Germline V gives CDR1 ENHRY, CDR2 SYGVKD. CDR3 length equals 13 residues. The CDR3 coding sequence is TGTGCCAGTGAATTGGGGGGAAATTCACCCCTCCACTTT. This codes for CASELGGNSPLHF.

This sequence joins TRBV14 and TRBJ1-1, with TRBD1 matching over 7 bases. This CDR3 has 12 residues. The V and J ends lost 4 bases and 9 bases, in that order; junction bases with no gene match: 5. The germline V gene encodes CDR1 SGHDN and CDR2 FVKESK. The CDR3 protein is CASSPGTAQAFF. CDR3 bases: TGTGCCAGCAGCCCAGGGACAGCCCAAGCTTTCTTT.

This clone was seen repeatedly, ten times or more. The chain has TRBV30 and TRBJ1-4, with D possibly being TRBD1 (5 bases). V shed 3 bases and J shed 5 bases, with 13 bases lying between them. This CDR3 spans 14 amino acids. Germline V gives CDR1 GTSNPN, CDR2 SVGIG (reference sequence). In DNA, the CDR3 is TGTGCCTGGAGCGCGGGACGGCGGAATGAAAAACTGTTTTTT. This encodes CAWSAGRRNEKLFF. The variable domain in full, completed from reference TRBV30 and TRBJ1-4, reads SQTIHQWPATLVQPVGSPLSLECTVEGTSNPNLYWYRQAAGRGLQLLFYSVGIGQISSEVPQNLSASRPQDRQFILSSKKLLLSDSGFYLCAWSAGRRNEKLFFGSGTQLSVL.

In regard to this clone: The same CDR3 can be traced to other DNA sequences in this sample. The V and J genes are TRBV28 and TRBJ1-2, with a tentative D call TRBD1 (5 bases). The CDR3 totals 11 residues. The germline V gene encodes CDR1 MDHEN and CDR2 SYDVKM. Trimming pared 6 bases from V and 8 bases from J, leaving 10 bases between. The CDR3 region is CASRQGIGYTF. CDR3 bases: TGTGCCAGCAGGCAGGGCATCGGCTACACCTTC.

The rearrangement joins TRBV25-1 to TRBJ2-5; maybe TRBD1 (5 bases). The germline V gene has CDR1 MGHDK and CDR2 SYGVNS. Trimming cost V 2 bases and J 1 base, with 14 bases left between them. The CDR3 covers 16 residues. The CDR3 nucleotides are TGTGCCAGCAGTGAAATAGGGGTCGGACCCCAAGAGACCCAGTACTTC. This gives the protein CASSEIGVGPQETQYF.

V gene TRBV5-1 combines with J gene TRBJ2-7; 7 bases align to TRBD1. The CDR3 extends over 15 amino acids. Germline V lookup: CDR1 SGHRS, CDR2 YFSETQ. With V trimmed by 0 bases and J by 3 bases, 6 bases remained unmatched. CDR3 sequence (DNA): TGCGCCAGCAGCTTGGATGCAGGGGGTAGCTACGAGCAGTACTTC. It yields the protein CASSLDAGGSYEQYF.